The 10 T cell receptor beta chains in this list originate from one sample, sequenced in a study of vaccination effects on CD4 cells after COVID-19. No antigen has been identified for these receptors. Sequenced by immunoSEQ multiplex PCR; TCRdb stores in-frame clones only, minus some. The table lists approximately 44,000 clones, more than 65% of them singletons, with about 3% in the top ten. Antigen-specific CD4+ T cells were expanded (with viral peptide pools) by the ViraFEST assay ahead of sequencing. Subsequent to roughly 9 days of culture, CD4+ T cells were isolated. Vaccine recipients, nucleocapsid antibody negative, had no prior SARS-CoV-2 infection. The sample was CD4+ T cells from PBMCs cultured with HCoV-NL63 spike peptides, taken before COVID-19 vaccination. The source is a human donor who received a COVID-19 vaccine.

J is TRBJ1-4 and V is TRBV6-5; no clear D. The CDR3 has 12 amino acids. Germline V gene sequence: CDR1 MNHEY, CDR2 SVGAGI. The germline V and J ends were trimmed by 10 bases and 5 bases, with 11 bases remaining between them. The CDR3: CATGRRNEKLFF. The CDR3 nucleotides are TGTGCCACCGGACGAAGAAATGAAAAACTGTTTTTT.

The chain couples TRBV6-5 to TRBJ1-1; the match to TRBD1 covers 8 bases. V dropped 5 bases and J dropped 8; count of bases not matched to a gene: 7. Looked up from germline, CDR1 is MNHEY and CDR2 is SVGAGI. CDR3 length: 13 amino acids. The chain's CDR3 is CASSLVRDREAFF. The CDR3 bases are TGTGCCAGCAGTCTAGTACGGGACAGGGAAGCTTTCTTT.

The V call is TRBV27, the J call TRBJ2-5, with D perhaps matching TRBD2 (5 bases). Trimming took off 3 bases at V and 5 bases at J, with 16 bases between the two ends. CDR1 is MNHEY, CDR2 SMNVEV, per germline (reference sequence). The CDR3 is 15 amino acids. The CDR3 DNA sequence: TGTGCCAGCAGTTTGGCCGGGGTTAGGGATGAGACCCAGTACTTC. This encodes CASSLAGVRDETQYF.

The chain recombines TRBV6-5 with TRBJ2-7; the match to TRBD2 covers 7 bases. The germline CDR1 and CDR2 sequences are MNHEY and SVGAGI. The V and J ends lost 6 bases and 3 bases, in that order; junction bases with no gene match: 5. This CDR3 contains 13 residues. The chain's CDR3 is CASSPGGNYEQYV. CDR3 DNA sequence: TGTGCCAGCAGCCCGGGGGGTAACTACGAGCAGTACGTC.

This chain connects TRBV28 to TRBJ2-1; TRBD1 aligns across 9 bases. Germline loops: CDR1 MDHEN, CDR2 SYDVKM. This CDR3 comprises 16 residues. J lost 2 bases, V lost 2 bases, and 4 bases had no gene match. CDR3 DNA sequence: TGTGCCAGCAGTTTAACAGGACAGGGGACCTACAATGAGCAGTTCTTC. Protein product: CASSLTGQGTYNEQFF.

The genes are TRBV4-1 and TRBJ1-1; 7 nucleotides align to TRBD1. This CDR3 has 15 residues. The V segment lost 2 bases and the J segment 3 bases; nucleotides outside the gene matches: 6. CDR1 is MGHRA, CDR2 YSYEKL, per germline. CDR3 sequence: CASSQRGTEDTEAFF. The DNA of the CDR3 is TGCGCCAGCAGCCAACGGGGGACAGAGGACACTGAAGCTTTCTTT.

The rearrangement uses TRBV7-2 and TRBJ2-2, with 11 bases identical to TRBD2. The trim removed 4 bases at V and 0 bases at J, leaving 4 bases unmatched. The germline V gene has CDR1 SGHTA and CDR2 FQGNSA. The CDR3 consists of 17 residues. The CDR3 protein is CASSYPGLAANTGELFF. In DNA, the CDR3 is TGTGCCAGCAGCTACCCGGGACTAGCGGCGAACACCGGGGAGCTGTTTTTT.

The CDR3 is CSVVPQETQYF. CDR3 DNA sequence: TGCAGCGTTGTACCGCAAGAGACCCAGTACTTC. The genes are TRBV29-1 and TRBJ2-5; no clear D gene. This CDR3 has 11 amino acids. V was clipped by 4 bases and J by 2 bases, with 5 bases between them. The germline V gene has CDR1 SQVTM and CDR2 ANQGSEA.

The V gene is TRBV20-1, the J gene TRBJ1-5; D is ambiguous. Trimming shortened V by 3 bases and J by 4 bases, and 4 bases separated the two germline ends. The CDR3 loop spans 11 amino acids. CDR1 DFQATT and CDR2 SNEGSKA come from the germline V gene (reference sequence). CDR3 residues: CSASPNQPQHF. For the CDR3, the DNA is TGCAGTGCTAGTCCGAATCAGCCCCAGCATTTT.

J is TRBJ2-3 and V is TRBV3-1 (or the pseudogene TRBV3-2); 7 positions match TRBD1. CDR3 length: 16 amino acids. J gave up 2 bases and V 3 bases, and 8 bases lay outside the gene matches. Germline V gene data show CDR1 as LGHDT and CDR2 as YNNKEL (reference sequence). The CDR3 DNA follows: TGTGCCAGCAGCCAGTTGTTAAGGGGGCCCACAGATACGCAGTATTTT. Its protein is CASSQLLRGPTDTQYF.